These T cell receptor beta chains were read from a single sample in a study of blood T cell repertoires in COVID-19. Libraries were prepared by immunoSEQ multiplex PCR; TCRdb keeps only in-frame clonotypes and omits some of them. The repertoire consists of about 78,000 clones, with 90% occurring once and the leading ten covering 3.5% to 5%. Sequencing used peripheral blood. The receptors were gathered from a woman over 75 with active or convalescent COVID-19. Both conserved end residues are part of each CDR3. The D gene is left open where the match is weak. Size tells how often a clone was seen (once, few, many) or the class of an expanded clone, and some rows leave it out.

J gene,D gene,V gene,clone size,CDR3 DNA,CDR3 protein
TRBJ2-2,.,TRBV7-2,.,TGTGCCAGCAGCCCCTCGGCGGAGGGACAGCTGTTTTTT,CASSPSAEGQLFF
TRBJ1-4,TRBD1,TRBV7-2,.,TGTGCCAGCAGCCCAAGCCGGGACAGAAAACTGTTTTTT,CASSPSRDRKLFF
TRBJ2-5,TRBD2,TRBV5-4,.,TGTGCCAGCAGCTTGGGCGGGAGGATAGAGACCCAGTACTTC,CASSLGGRIETQYF
TRBJ1-5,.,TRBV27,.,TGCGCCTCCAGGGGCAGCCGAAAAAATCAGCCCCAGCATTTT,CASRGSRKNQPQHF
TRBJ1-5,.,TRBV27,.,TGTGCCAGCAACTTCAGAGGTAGCAATCAGCCCCAGCATTTT,CASNFRGSNQPQHF
TRBJ2-7,.,TRBV9,.,TGTGCCAGCAGCGTACAGGGGACCGGGAACTACGAGCAGTACTTC,CASSVQGTGNYEQYF
TRBJ1-2,TRBD1,TRBV5-1,once,TGCGCCAGCAGCACGGGGACAGGGGGAATTGGCTACACCTTC,CASSTGTGGIGYTF
TRBJ1-1,.,TRBV9,.,TGTGCCAGCAGCACAAGCCCATTCCGGGAAGAACCAAGGAACACTGAAGCTTTCTTT,CASSTSPFREEPRNTEAFF
TRBJ1-5,.,TRBV7-8,once,TGTGCCAGCAGCCCGACTAGATGGAGCAATCAGCCCCAGCATTTT,CASSPTRWSNQPQHF
TRBJ2-7,TRBD1,TRBV25-1,few,TGTGCCAGCAGCAACACAGGGGTGAACGAGCAGTACTTC,CASSNTGVNEQYF
TRBJ1-1,.,TRBV27,.,TGTGCCAGCAGTTTGGGCAGGGGTATCACTGAAGCTTTCTTT,CASSLGRGITEAFF
TRBJ1-3,.,TRBV29-1,.,TGCAGCGTATGCCGGCCTGACGGGAGACGACTAAGAAACACCATATATTTT,CSVCRPDGRRLRNTIYF
TRBJ1-3,TRBD1,TRBV3-1/TRBV3-2,.,TGTGCCAGCAGCTATGGACTTTTGACAGGGTTGGGAAACACCATATATTTT,CASSYGLLTGLGNTIYF
TRBJ1-5,TRBD1,TRBV7-2,.,TGTGCCAGCAGCAGGACAGGGGGCAACCAGCCCCAGCATTTT,CASSRTGGNQPQHF
TRBJ1-2,.,TRBV5-1,.,TGCGCCAGCAGCTCAGACGGGGGCTATGGCTACACCTTC,CASSSDGGYGYTF
TRBJ1-1,TRBD1,TRBV5-1,few,TGCGCCAGCACTCGGCAGGGGGAAGTGGGGACTGAAGCTTTCTTT,CASTRQGEVGTEAFF
TRBJ2-7,.,TRBV9,.,TGTGCCAGCAGCGCCGGGACACCCTTCTACGAGCAGTACTTC,CASSAGTPFYEQYF